This paragraph covers one T cell receptor (beta chain) sequence. The data derive from a study of T-cell memory formation after mild COVID-19. MiXCR, applied by TCRdb to the 5' RACE reads, yields one record per CDR3 protein. The sample lists under 150,000 distinct CDR3 sequences; roughly 20% were seen once. This receptor was identified in a man younger than 35 who had mild COVID-19 (a few samples of this study predate the infection). Cell type and time point are not known. Sequenced material: PBMCs or a T cell subset sorted from them (not recorded which).

The CDR3 sequence is CASSLEGPQAFF. The CDR3 DNA sequence: TGCGCCAGCAGCTTGGAAGGACCCCAAGCTTTCTTT. The chain has TRBV5-1 and TRBJ1-1, with D unclear. The germline CDR1 and CDR2 sequences are SGHRS and YFSETQ. Trimming took 0 bases from V and 9 from J, leaving 9 bases between them. CDR3 length equals 12 residues.